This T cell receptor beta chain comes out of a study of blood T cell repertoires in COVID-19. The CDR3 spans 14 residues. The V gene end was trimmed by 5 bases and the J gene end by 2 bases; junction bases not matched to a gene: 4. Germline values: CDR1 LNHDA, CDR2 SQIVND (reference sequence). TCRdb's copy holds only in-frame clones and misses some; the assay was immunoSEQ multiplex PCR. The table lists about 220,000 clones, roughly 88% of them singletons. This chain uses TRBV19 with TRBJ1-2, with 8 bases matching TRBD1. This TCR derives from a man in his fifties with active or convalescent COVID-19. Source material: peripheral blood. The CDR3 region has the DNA TGTGCCAGTAGTCGACAGGGGCCCAACTATGGCTACACCTTC. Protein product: CASSRQGPNYGYTF.